Below are 27 T cell receptor beta chains sequenced from a single sample in a study of cytotoxic CD8 clonotypes in ibrutinib-treated CLL. Sequenced by immunoSEQ multiplex PCR; TCRdb stores in-frame clones only, minus some. The sample lists 300,000 or so clones; over 55% were seen once. The source material was PBMCs, sampled after 36 months of ibrutinib treatment. These receptors originate from a human donor with chronic lymphocytic leukemia.

The chain employs TRBV13 and TRBJ2-7; D possibly matches TRBD1 or TRBD2 (5 bases each). Germline CDR1 and CDR2: PRHDT and FYEKMQ (reference sequence). V was cut by 2 bases and J by 1 base, with 15 bases left in between. This CDR3 comprises 16 residues. The CDR3 is CASSLRVGTGSYEQYF. The CDR3 coding sequence is TGTGCCAGCAGCTTACGGGTAGGGACGGGTTCCTACGAGCAGTACTTC.

The chain has TRBV7-2 and TRBJ2-7; D unresolved. There are 13 residues in the CDR3. V was cut by 5 bases and J by 3 bases, with 11 bases left in between. Per germline, CDR1 SGHTA and CDR2 FQGNSA. The CDR3 sequence: CASSIGYNYEQYF. As DNA, the CDR3 is TGTGCCAGCAGCATAGGATATAACTACGAGCAGTACTTC.

The genes are TRBV7-9 and TRBJ2-7; TRBD2 matches at 10 bases. V gave up 4 bases and J gave up 4 bases; unmatched junction bases: 4. Germline V gene data show CDR1 as SEHNR and CDR2 as FQNEAQ (reference sequence). CDR3 length equals 14 residues. This chain's CDR3 is CASSSGTSVYEQYF. DNA for the CDR3: TGTGCCAGCAGCTCCGGGACTAGCGTGTACGAGCAGTACTTC.

The chain uses TRBV29-1 and TRBJ1-1; D not resolved. Trimming pared 7 bases from V and 4 bases from J, leaving 13 bases between. The CDR3 is made up of 12 amino acids. Germline CDR1 SQVTM, CDR2 ANQGSEA. CDR3 DNA sequence: TGCAGCGGCTGCCCGGGGTCCACTGAAGCTTTCTTT. This sequence encodes CSGCPGSTEAFF.

V and J are TRBV5-6 and TRBJ2-1, with 8 bases identical to TRBD1. The CDR3 consists of 16 residues. The V gene end was trimmed by 5 bases and the J gene end by 7 bases; junction bases not matched to a gene: 14. The germline CDR1 and CDR2 sequences are SGHDT and YYEEEE. The CDR3 is CASSLLPGTGRNEQFF. CDR3 bases: TGTGCCAGCAGTCTGCTTCCCGGGACAGGCCGGAATGAGCAGTTCTTC.

The CDR3 reads CASNQDQGTEAFF. The CDR3 nucleotides read TGCGCCAGCAATCAAGATCAGGGGACTGAAGCTTTCTTT. The V call is TRBV10-1, the J call TRBJ1-1; possible D gene TRBD1, 6 bases. V lost 7 bases to trimming and J lost 5 bases, with 14 bases between them. Germline loops: CDR1 WNHNN, CDR2 SYGVQD (reference sequence). The CDR3 sequence is 13 residues long.

This clone was seen only a few times. The CDR3 DNA is TGTGCCATCAGTGACTCCCTGGGGACAAAATTGAGTGGCTACACCTTC. It specifies CAISDSLGTKLSGYTF. V is TRBV10-3 and J is TRBJ1-2, with D possibly matching TRBD1 (6 bases). The CDR3 length is 16 residues. The germline V gene encodes CDR1 ENHRY and CDR2 SYGVKD. Trimming took off 3 bases at V and 7 bases at J, with 21 bases between the two ends.

This chain links TRBV6-5 with TRBJ2-7; D gene ambiguous. Germline lookup yields CDR1 MNHEY and CDR2 SVGAGI. This CDR3 is built from 14 residues. V lost 5 bases and J lost 1, with 12 bases in between. CDR3 bases: TGTGCCAGCAGTCGATATTGGGGATCCTACGAGCAGTACTTC. This sequence encodes CASSRYWGSYEQYF.

The V call is TRBV5-8, the J call TRBJ1-3; no clear D. With 0 bases removed from V and 0 bases from J, the gap between germline ends came to 10 bases. The germline V gene has CDR1 SGHTS and CDR2 YDEGEE. The CDR3 consists of 16 residues. This CDR3 is CASSLGNRDSGNTIYF. CDR3 bases: TGTGCCAGCAGCTTGGGAAATAGGGACTCTGGAAACACCATATATTTT.

This rearrangement joins TRBV6-6 to TRBJ2-3, with D possibly TRBD1 on 6 matching bases. The V end was cut by 6 bases, the J end by 6 bases, with 16 bases between. In germline, CDR1 is MNHNY, CDR2 SVGAGI (reference sequence). This CDR3 has 14 amino acids. The CDR3 bases are TGTGCCAGCAGACTCACACAGGGAGCGGATACGCAGTATTTT. Translation gives CASRLTQGADTQYF.

This chain joins TRBV27 and TRBJ1-5, with no clear D. The CDR3 consists of 16 residues. Germline V gene sequence: CDR1 MNHEY, CDR2 SMNVEV (reference sequence). V lost 5 bases to trimming and J lost 2 bases, with 16 bases between them. This chain's CDR3 is CASSLQLPLGNQPQHF. The CDR3 DNA reads TGTGCCAGCAGTCTCCAGCTACCGCTGGGCAATCAGCCCCAGCATTTT.

This rearrangement joins TRBV6-4 to TRBJ2-5; 11 bases fit TRBD2. The CDR3 is 17 amino acids. Germline lookup yields CDR1 MRHNA and CDR2 SNTAGT. With 2 bases clipped from V and 2 bases from J, the junction kept 7 bases outside the gene matches. CDR3 coding DNA: TGTGCCAGCAGTGACGTAGCGGGAGGGCCAAAGCAAGAGACCCAGTACTTC. Translating gives CASSDVAGGPKQETQYF.

The chain links TRBV18 to TRBJ2-3; D not certain. Germline V gene lookup returns CDR1 KGHSH and CDR2 LQKENI. The CDR3 length is 18 residues. V lost 8 bases and J lost 0, with 24 bases in between. The CDR3: CASTLGPYRASSTDTQYF. The CDR3 DNA reads TGTGCCAGCACCCTAGGCCCGTACAGAGCGTCTAGCACAGATACGCAGTATTTT.

This clone was recorded a few times. The chain uses TRBV29-1 and TRBJ1-5; TRBD1 matches 8 bases. The junction had 5 bases not matched to a gene; V was cut back by 6 bases and J by 4 bases. The CDR3 extends over 13 amino acids. Per the germline V gene, CDR1 is SQVTM and CDR2 is ANQGSEA. CDR3 bases: TGCAGCGTCCACACAGGGGGAAATCAGCCCCAGCATTTT. Translation gives CSVHTGGNQPQHF.

V usage is TRBV6-5 and J usage is TRBJ1-4; no clear D gene. V was trimmed by 5 bases and J by 7 bases, leaving 14 bases between them. The germline V gene has CDR1 MNHEY and CDR2 SVGAGI. The length of the CDR3 is 14 residues. CDR3 nucleotide sequence: TGTGCCAGCAGTCCCCGAGGGAGGGTTGAAAAACTGTTTTTT. Its protein is CASSPRGRVEKLFF.

V usage is TRBV28 and J usage is TRBJ2-7, with D maybe TRBD2 (6 bases). The V end was cut by 7 bases, the J end by 3 bases, with 19 bases between. Germline values: CDR1 MDHEN, CDR2 SYDVKM. The CDR3 loop spans 15 amino acids. The CDR3 reads CASTVGGGQIYEQYF. CDR3 sequence (DNA): TGTGCCAGCACCGTGGGAGGAGGGCAGATCTACGAGCAGTACTTC.

V and J are TRBV5-6 and TRBJ2-7; 9 positions agree with TRBD1. Germline V gene lookup returns CDR1 SGHDT and CDR2 YYEEEE. Germline trimming cut 1 base from V and 4 bases from J; bases unmatched to any gene: 6. This CDR3 comprises 15 residues. DNA for the CDR3: TGTGCCAGCAGCTTGTATGGGACAGGGCGGTACGAGCAGTACTTC. Amino acid sequence: CASSLYGTGRYEQYF.

The chain carries TRBV7-8 and TRBJ1-2; D possibly corresponds to TRBD1 (5 bases). The CDR3 sequence is 16 residues long. Per germline, CDR1 SGHVS and CDR2 FQNEAQ. V dropped 4 bases and J dropped 2 bases, with 17 bases sitting between them. The CDR3 here is CASSYSRVWENYGYTF. CDR3 nucleotide sequence: TGTGCCAGCAGCTATTCCAGGGTGTGGGAGAACTATGGCTACACCTTC.

A few counts support this clone. The chain has TRBV5-4 and TRBJ2-3, with D maybe TRBD1 (5 bases). The CDR3 is 14 residues long. The V and J ends lost 2 bases and 6 bases respectively, with 13 bases between them. Per the germline V gene, CDR1 is SGHNT and CDR2 is YYREEE (reference sequence). CDR3 protein: CASSFSRAGDTQYF. CDR3 nucleotides: TGTGCCAGCAGCTTTTCCAGGGCCGGTGATACGCAGTATTTT.

The chain has TRBV4-1 and TRBJ1-2; no firm D call. The germline gives CDR1 MGHRA, CDR2 YSYEKL. Trimming pared 4 bases from V and 5 bases from J, leaving 11 bases between. The CDR3 runs 13 residues. The CDR3 bases are TGCGCCAGCAGCCCCCTCGGACGGTATGGCTACACCTTC. This encodes CASSPLGRYGYTF.

V is TRBV4-1 and J is TRBJ1-2; D ambiguous. Trimming took 2 bases from V and 1 from J, leaving 17 bases between them. The CDR3 spans 17 residues. Germline lookup yields CDR1 MGHRA and CDR2 YSYEKL. The CDR3 is CASSQNQNARNNYGYTF. CDR3 sequence (DNA): TGCGCCAGCAGCCAAAATCAGAATGCTCGAAATAACTATGGCTACACCTTC.

The gene calls are TRBV27 and TRBJ2-5; 10 positions agree with TRBD1. V shed 5 bases, J shed 5 bases, and the junction held 5 bases outside the gene matches. Germline V gene lookup returns CDR1 MNHEY and CDR2 SMNVEV (reference sequence). The CDR3 runs 14 residues. DNA for the CDR3: TGTGCCAGCAGTCTGGGACAGGGGAGGGAGACCCAGTACTTC. Amino acids: CASSLGQGRETQYF.

This clone was picked up a small number of times. V is TRBV9 and J is TRBJ1-2; D uncertain. Trimming shortened V by 0 bases and J by 3 bases, and 15 bases separated the two germline ends. The CDR3 is made up of 16 amino acids. The germline CDR1 and CDR2 sequences are SGDLS and YYNGEE. The CDR3 DNA sequence: TGTGCCAGCAGCGTAGAATTCTCGTTAGTTTACTATGGCTACACCTTC. It is translated as CASSVEFSLVYYGYTF.

The J gene is TRBJ2-1, the V gene TRBV4-1; no firm D call. Trimming took off 1 base at V and 9 bases at J, with 10 bases between the two ends. The CDR3 spans 13 residues. CDR1 and CDR2 (germline): MGHRA, YSYEKL. CDR3 bases: TGCGCCAGCAGCCAAGGGACCCTACCTGAGCAGTTCTTC. This encodes CASSQGTLPEQFF.

The V and J genes are TRBV19 and TRBJ2-7, with D uncertain. Trimming left V 5 bases short and J 6 bases short, with 17 bases between. CDR3 length: 14 residues. CDR1 is LNHDA, CDR2 SQIVND, per germline (reference sequence). The CDR3 reads CASSLGPSRAEQYF. The CDR3 coding sequence is TGTGCCAGTAGTCTCGGACCCAGCCGGGCCGAGCAGTACTTC.

V gene TRBV28 combines with J gene TRBJ2-7; no clear D. Deletions cut 6 bases from V and 4 bases from J, with 22 bases between. This CDR3 spans 16 amino acids. Germline CDR1 reads MDHEN; CDR2 reads SYDVKM. CDR3 in amino acids: CASSPGPGLRAYEQYF. The CDR3 DNA follows: TGTGCCAGCAGCCCCGGGCCGGGCTTACGGGCGTACGAGCAGTACTTC. The variable domain in full, with the rest retrieved from reference TRBV28 and TRBJ2-7, is DVKVTQSSRYLVKRTGEKVFLECVQDMDHENMFWYRQDPGLGLRLIYFSYDVKMKEKGDIPEGYSVSREKKERFSLILESASTNQTSMYLCASSPGPGLRAYEQYFGPGTRLTVT.

CDR3 sequence: CSVVPLVGGGTDTQYF. The DNA for the CDR3 is TGCAGCGTTGTCCCCTTAGTTGGGGGGGGCACAGATACGCAGTATTTT. V usage is TRBV29-1 and J usage is TRBJ2-3, with TRBD2 matching over 7 bases. The CDR3 is 16 amino acids. Germline CDR1 and CDR2: SQVTM and ANQGSEA. The V gene end was trimmed by 4 bases and the J gene end by 1 base; junction bases not matched to a gene: 11.